This entry features one T cell receptor (beta chain) sequence. No antigen is known for it. No per-base quality is available; no much larger clone lies one base away. The cohort consisted of 670 or so healthy bone marrow donors. At the time of sampling, all cohort members were nominally healthy, though unrecorded immune exposures were likely present. The donor was CMV seronegative and belonged to the group of roughly 330 seronegative cohort members. A peripheral blood sample was collected from each donor, and TCR beta sequencing was performed on peripheral blood mononuclear cells. Genomic DNA extraction from the blood cell samples was performed with the Qiagen DNeasy Blood Extraction Kit. The library was obtained by the immunoSEQ multiplex PCR assay. The multiplex PCR relied on a mix of 60 forward primers for TCR Vbeta segments and 13 reverse primers for TCR Jbeta segments. The CDR3 region of rearranged TCR beta genes was amplified from genomic DNA by a multiplex PCR assay. The Illumina HiSeq System was used to sequence the amplified TCR beta libraries as 87-base-pair reads. In the original analysis: A later analysis counted about 80 million unique TCR beta chains across the roughly 700 repertoires, and around 9.9 million of these chains were shared by at least two donors. To remove PCR and sequencing errors, raw reads were error-corrected and collapsed into unique sequences using a nearest-neighbor algorithm that merged closely related sequences. V, D and J gene segments were assigned by aligning CDR3 sequences to IMGT reference sequences. For a sequence to be retained, a match of at least six nucleotides was required to both a V gene segment and a J gene segment. A rearrangement counted as productive if the CDR3 had no stop codons and remained in frame with V and J, and every other rearrangement counted as non-productive. Following IMGT convention, CDR3 was defined as the stretch from the second conserved V-encoded cysteine up to the conserved J-encoded phenylalanine. Sequences without an unambiguous match to a single V gene segment were excluded from the earlier analysis of 500 to 700 of the donors. In an earlier analysis of approximately 610 of the donors, V segments were called functional above 56.7% productive rearrangements and were called segregating when the between-donor standard deviation exceeded 5%. A statistical classification framework was built to diagnose cytomegalovirus status from the catalog of TCR beta chain sequences. In a later analysis, TCR nucleotide sequences were compared against IMGT/GENE-DB human TR gene sequences so that V and J genes could be assigned. The TCRdist pipeline was used in a later analysis to assign CDR3 sequences and most-parsimonious VDJ recombination scenarios. A later analysis defined each TCR beta chain by its CDR3 amino acid sequence plus V-gene family, and excluded reads lacking a unique V-gene family. In a later analysis, a few hundred highly shared, low-generation-probability nucleotide sequences were removed to address suspected cross-contamination and a sequencing artifact. In a later analysis, a clonal expansion index for each public chain was calculated from normalized within-repertoire ranks of inferred template counts. Generation probabilities in a later analysis came from a VDJ recombination model fitted to out-of-frame rearrangements, and those results were checked against IGoR. In a later analysis, hypergeometric tests were used to score TCR-TCR, TCR-HLA and TCR-CMV co-occurrence, with a repertoire-size bias correction applied to TCR pairs. To estimate false discovery rates, a later analysis permuted the HLA or CMV assignments 20 times. In a later analysis, co-occurring TCRs were grouped using DBSCAN, and TCRdist sequence similarity was added for clustering within HLA-allele-positive subsets. For co-occurrence clustering, repertoires with fewer than 30,000 or more than 120,000 public chains were excluded, along with about five repertoires with anomalous nucleotide sharing. Not all clones reach the TCRdb copy of this immuneACCESS table, which keeps in-frame sequences only. Checked studies attribute under half of the gap to unresolved V genes and leave the rest unexplained. The V and J calls and the clone size are those of that table, but D and trimming were determined from the DNA. The sample table contains 270,000 or so clones; only one count was recorded for 80% to 95% of them. 1.7% of the sample goes to the ten largest clones.

This sample was taken from a study of cytomegalovirus exposure and HLA in healthy donors (TCRdb year 2017). Notes on the research overall: According to an earlier analysis of a few hundred of the donors, roughly 180 million T cells yielded 120 million or so unique TCR beta sequences and about 300 Gb of sequence data. An early release that covered roughly 600 HLA-typed donors contained 300 to 350 gigabases of sequencing data and approximately 85 million unique TCR sequences. Of the roughly 400 genotyped donors, roughly 80% fell in the genetic ancestry cluster associated with self-reported Caucasian donors. The aim of the study was to test whether cataloging public T cell receptors could identify signatures of past pathogen exposure. The T cell repertoires of under 750 subjects were profiled by immunosequencing and related to cytomegalovirus serostatus. Along with the approximately 650-subject first cohort, a separate validation cohort of 120 different subjects was used. The study combined high-throughput TCR immunosequencing, statistical association of individual TCRs with disease status, and machine learning to predict cytomegalovirus infection status. To study patterns of TCR occurrence, a later analysis re-analyzed previously published TCR beta repertoires from hundreds of donors and added high-resolution HLA genotyping. Rather than using new phenotypic data, the later analysis identified candidate immune exposures from TCR beta sequences and from how often those sequences occurred across donors. An earlier analysis of some 600 of the donors applied high-throughput TCR beta sequencing to assess whether each TCR beta V gene segment acted as functional or pseudogenic. Donor age, sex, ethnicity and CMV serostatus were compiled together with the repertoire data. A later genetic analysis used genome-wide SNP genotypes for about 60% of the roughly 700 donors, treating that subset as a discovery cohort. Every repertoire in the discovery cohort had been generated on one and the same sequencing platform. HLA typing included class I and class II loci at four-digit resolution. Typing coverage differed by locus: A, B, C, DRB1 and DQB1 were typed in roughly 629-630 donors, DQA1 in about 510, DPA1 in approximately 600, and DPB1 in around 490. A handful of DR-DQ haplotypes were handled as single units for association and clustering because linkage in the cohort was strong. Among some 410 genotyped donors of the cohort, an average of around 240,000 unique TCR beta nucleotide sequences was sequenced per donor, of which 15% to 20% were non-productive. What the work shows at the level of the full study, not this receptor alone: A total of 150 to 200 TCR beta chains were listed by the study as associated with cytomegalovirus. According to a later genetic analysis, donors in an Asian-associated ancestry cluster had fewer N-insertions in productive TCRs than the approximately 700-donor mean. HLA typing was unavailable for some donors at each locus, so association tests used only the typed subset. In vitro tests confirmed that a few of the cytomegalovirus-associated TCR beta chains recognize cytomegalovirus antigens. For the cohort, immune exposure information was limited to CMV serostatus. A later analysis found that most CMV-associated TCR beta chains appeared HLA-restricted, with HLA associations seemingly driven largely by CMV exposure. Compared with equally common non-associated chains, HLA-associated TCR beta chains in a later analysis were more clonally expanded and had lower generation probabilities. In a later genetic analysis, a missense DCLRE1C variant was associated with V-gene and J-gene trimming of TCR beta chains, and the association was replicated in an independent cohort. A later analysis associated about 17,000 TCR beta sequences with specific HLA alleles at a false discovery rate of 0.05. This cohort had only TCR beta chains sequenced, and the lack of alpha or paired-chain data limited which features could be detected. Some IMGT-functional V segments, including TRBV6-2 and TRBV6-3, could not be told apart with the 87-base-pair reads, so those segments were excluded. A later analysis reported that several top co-occurrence clusters appeared linked to parvovirus B19, influenza, CMV and Epstein-Barr virus. A cluster of highly shared sequence variants was judged likely to be a technical artifact of the sequencing pipeline. It was suggested by the authors that the approach could potentially be generalized to other disease states and immunological phenotypes. A further reported finding was that TCR beta sequences accurately predicted the HLA-A and HLA-B alleles for most subjects in the first cohort. Assigning TCR associations to individual alleles was difficult when HLA alleles, especially DR and DQ, strongly co-occurred. The presence/absence analyses assumed that sequencing depth was roughly uniform across donors, and that assumption may not be true. Linkage disequilibrium might explain the correlated functional status among segregating V segments, but an unknown experimental factor could not be ruled out. In a later analysis, the rate of TCR association differed among HLA loci, with DRB1 alleles having the most associated TCRs and HLA-C alleles having the fewest. Most TCR sequences were seen in very few donors, while some public TCRs were found in many individuals. In an earlier analysis of roughly 560 of the donors, most TCR beta V segments were observed in productive rearrangements about 87% or about 30% of the time, broadly matching IMGT annotations. Because counts were too low, roughly 16 rarely observed V segments, including chromosome 9 orphons, were left out of the earlier analysis of roughly 600 of the donors. Cytomegalovirus status was reported to be diagnosed by the classifier with high specificity and sensitivity in both the original and validation cohorts.

CDR1 and CDR2 are read off the germline V gene as LGHNA and YNFKEQ. Spanning cysteine to phenylalanine, the CDR3 consists of 15 amino acids. The kept DNA is CDR3 alone, 45 bases in frame from the first base. After removal of 0 bases from V and 4 bases from J, the junction retains 3 bases not matched to a gene. The TCR originated in a girl under 10 years old in good health and CMV-seronegative. The sample consisted of PBMCs. The chain is assembled from TRBV4-2 and TRBJ2-1; the junction holds 7 bases that match TRBD2. This receptor carries the CDR3 CASSQEAGDYNEQFF. The nucleotides are TGTGCCAGCAGCCAAGAGGCGGGGGATTACAATGAGCAGTTCTTC.